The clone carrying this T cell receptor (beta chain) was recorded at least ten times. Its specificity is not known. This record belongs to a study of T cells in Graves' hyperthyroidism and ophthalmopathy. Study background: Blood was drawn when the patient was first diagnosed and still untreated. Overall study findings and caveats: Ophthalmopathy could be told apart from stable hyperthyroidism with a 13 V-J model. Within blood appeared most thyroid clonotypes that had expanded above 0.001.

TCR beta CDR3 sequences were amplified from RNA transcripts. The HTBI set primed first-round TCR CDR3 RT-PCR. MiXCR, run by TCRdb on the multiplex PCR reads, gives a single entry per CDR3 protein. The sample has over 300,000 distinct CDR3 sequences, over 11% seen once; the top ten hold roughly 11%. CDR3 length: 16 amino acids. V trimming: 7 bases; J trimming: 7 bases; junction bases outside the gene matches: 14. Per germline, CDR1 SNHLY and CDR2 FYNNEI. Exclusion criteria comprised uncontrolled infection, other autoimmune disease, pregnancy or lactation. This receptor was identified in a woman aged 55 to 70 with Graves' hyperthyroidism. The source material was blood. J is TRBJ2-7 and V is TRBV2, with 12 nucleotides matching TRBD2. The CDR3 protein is CASNRTSGTSVEEQYF. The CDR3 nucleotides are TGTGCCAGCAACCGGACTAGCGGGACCTCGGTGGAGGAGCAGTACTTC.